This T cell receptor beta chain was sequenced in a study of CD4 T cells in relation to SARS-CoV-2 and coronaviruses. Uncultured naive and memory CD4+ T cells supplied DNA for deep TCR-beta sequencing. Clones were read by immunoSEQ multiplex PCR, and TCRdb kept only the in-frame ones, dropping some. In the table there are under 65,000 clones, approximately 90% of which are singletons. CD4+ T cells from unexposed donors were obtained before the COVID-19 pandemic (2011-2018). The CDR3 is 15 residues long. Germline CDR1 and CDR2: SGHAT and FQNNGV. Trimming removed 5 bases at V and 0 bases at J, with 11 bases between.

The clonotype originates from a human donor in good health. The chain has TRBV11-2 and TRBJ2-1; D call uncertain. Sample: memory CD4+ T cells from PBMCs. CDR3 loop: CASSPIRNSYNEQFF. In DNA form, the CDR3 reads TGTGCCAGCAGCCCCATTAGGAACTCCTACAATGAGCAGTTCTTC. The entire variable domain, with the rest obtained from reference TRBV11-2 and TRBJ2-1, is as follows: EAGVAQSPRYKIIEKRQSVAFWCNPISGHATLYWYQQILGQGPKLLIQFQNNGVVDDSQLPKDRFSAERLKGVDSTLKIQPAKLEDSAVYLCASSPIRNSYNEQFFGPGTRLTVL.